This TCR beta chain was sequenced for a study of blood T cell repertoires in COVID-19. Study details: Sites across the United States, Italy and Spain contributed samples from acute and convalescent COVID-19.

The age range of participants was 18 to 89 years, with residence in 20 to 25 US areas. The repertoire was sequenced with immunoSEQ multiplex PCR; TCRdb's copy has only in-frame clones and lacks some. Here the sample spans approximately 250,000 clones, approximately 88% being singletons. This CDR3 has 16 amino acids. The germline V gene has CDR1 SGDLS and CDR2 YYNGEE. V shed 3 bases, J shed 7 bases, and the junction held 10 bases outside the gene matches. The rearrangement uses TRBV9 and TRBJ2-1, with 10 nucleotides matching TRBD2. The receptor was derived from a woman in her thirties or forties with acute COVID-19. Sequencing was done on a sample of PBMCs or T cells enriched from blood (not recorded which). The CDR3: CASSDKREGRWNEQFF. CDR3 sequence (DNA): TGTGCCAGCAGCGACAAGCGGGAGGGCCGTTGGAATGAGCAGTTCTTC. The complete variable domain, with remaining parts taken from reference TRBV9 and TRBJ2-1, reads DSGVTQTPKHLITATGQRVTLRCSPRSGDLSVYWYQQSLDQGLQFLIQYYNGEERAKGNILERFSAQQFPDLHSELNLSSLELGDSALYFCASSDKREGRWNEQFFGPGTRLTVL.